The 14 T cell receptor beta chains given below trace back to one sample, sequenced in a study of blood T cell repertoires in COVID-19. This table comes from immunoSEQ multiplex PCR, and its TCRdb copy is limited to in-frame clones, with some not included. The table includes some 220,000 clones, roughly 88% detected once. The sample was PBMCs or T cells enriched from blood (not recorded which). These receptors were collected from a middle-aged woman with acute COVID-19.

The rearrangement links TRBV5-1 to TRBJ1-2; D is undetermined. This CDR3 spans 15 amino acids. CDR1 and CDR2 (germline): SGHRS, YFSETQ. V dropped 4 bases and J dropped 7 bases, with 20 bases sitting between them. CDR3 region: CASSPAGPISGGYTF. The CDR3 DNA reads TGCGCCAGCAGCCCTGCGGGTCCTATATCGGGTGGCTACACCTTC.

The chain employs TRBV19 and TRBJ1-5; 9 nucleotides align to TRBD1. This CDR3 has 16 residues. CDR1 is LNHDA and CDR2 is SQIVND in the germline V gene (reference sequence). The trim removed 2 bases at V and 6 bases at J, leaving 8 bases unmatched. CDR3 sequence: CASSISLGQGSQPQHF. The CDR3 nucleotides are TGTGCCAGTAGTATAAGCTTGGGACAGGGATCTCAGCCCCAGCATTTT.

This clone appeared a few times. The V and J genes are TRBV12-3 or TRBV12-4 and TRBJ1-2; D perhaps matches TRBD1 (5 bases). This CDR3 has 12 residues. The V end lost 5 bases, the J end lost 4 bases, and 8 bases lay between the germline ends. CDR3 in amino acids: CASSADSYGYTF. The CDR3 DNA follows: TGTGCCAGCAGTGCAGACAGCTATGGCTACACCTTC.

The rearrangement joins TRBV19 to TRBJ2-5; weak D call: TRBD1 (6 bases). V lost 7 bases to trimming and J lost 5 bases, with 23 bases between them. Per germline, CDR1 LNHDA and CDR2 SQIVND (reference sequence). The length of the CDR3 is 16 residues. CDR3 nucleotide sequence: TGTGCCAGTACTCTGACAGGTGGAAGGGGCCGGGAGACCCAGTACTTC. It is translated as CASTLTGGRGRETQYF.

In this sample, this clone turned up a few times. The chain employs TRBV27 and TRBJ1-1; 7 nucleotides match TRBD1. This CDR3 is 14 amino acids long. Losses at the gene ends were 6 bases for V and 0 bases for J; bases not matched to a gene: 4. From germline, CDR1 is MNHEY and CDR2 SMNVEV (reference sequence). CDR3 nucleotide sequence: TGTGCCAGCAGGGTGGACAGGATGAACACTGAAGCTTTCTTT. Translation: CASRVDRMNTEAFF.

This chain joins TRBV5-1 and TRBJ1-1; TRBD1 aligns across 9 bases. V lost 3 bases and J lost 0; bases outside the gene matches: 3. This CDR3 has 15 amino acids. Germline CDR1 is SGHRS and CDR2 is YFSETQ. The CDR3: CASSSGQGLNTEAFF. The DNA for the CDR3 is TGCGCCAGCAGCTCGGGACAGGGATTGAACACTGAAGCTTTCTTT.

The rearrangement uses TRBV19 and TRBJ1-1; no definite D call. Germline CDR1 is LNHDA and CDR2 is SQIVND (reference sequence). This CDR3 has 13 residues. Trimming shortened V by 6 bases and J by 3 bases, and 11 bases separated the two germline ends. In nucleotides, the CDR3 is TGTGCCAGTAGGGAGGGCGGTTACACTGAAGCTTTCTTT. It specifies CASREGGYTEAFF.

The chain links TRBV11-2 to TRBJ2-3; D unresolved. The CDR3 runs 16 residues. Germline V lookup: CDR1 SGHAT, CDR2 FQNNGV. V was shortened by 3 bases and J by 0 bases, with 13 bases between the two germline ends. The CDR3 bases are TGTGCCAGCAGCTTCCTGCATCAAACTAGCACAGATACGCAGTATTTT. It specifies CASSFLHQTSTDTQYF.

The gene calls are TRBV2 and TRBJ1-2; perhaps TRBD1 as D (6 bases). V was cut by 9 bases and J by 4 bases, with 18 bases left in between. Germline CDR1 SNHLY, CDR2 FYNNEI. There are 14 residues in the CDR3. The CDR3 DNA reads TGTGCCAGTAATAACAGGGTGGAAGGCTATGGCTACACCTTC. Its translation is CASNNRVEGYGYTF.

CDR3 loop: CASSLGGSAWTEAFF. In nucleotides, the CDR3 is TGTGCCAGCAGCTTAGGGGGCTCGGCTTGGACTGAAGCTTTCTTT. V usage is TRBV7-9 and J usage is TRBJ1-1; a possible D gene is TRBD1 (5 bases). V dropped 1 base and J dropped 5 bases, with 14 bases sitting between them. The length of the CDR3 is 15 residues. The germline V gene has CDR1 SEHNR and CDR2 FQNEAQ (reference sequence).

The chain uses TRBV10-3 and TRBJ1-2; 12 positions match TRBD1. Trimming took 6 bases from V and 8 from J; bases not matched to a gene: 4. Germline V gives CDR1 ENHRY, CDR2 SYGVKD. The CDR3 extends over 13 amino acids. The CDR3 here is CAIRGDRGQGYTF. For the CDR3, the DNA is TGTGCCATCAGGGGGGACAGGGGGCAAGGCTACACCTTC.

In nucleotides, the CDR3 is TGTGCCAGCAGACAGGGGGCTGAAGCTTTCTTT. It encodes CASRQGAEAFF. J is TRBJ1-1 and V is TRBV11-1, with TRBD1 matching 8 bases. V lost 6 bases and J lost 6; bases outside the gene matches: 0. The CDR3 sequence is 11 residues long. CDR1 is SGHAT and CDR2 is FQDESV in the germline V gene (reference sequence).

The V and J genes are TRBV18 and TRBJ2-6, with TRBD1 as a possible D gene (6 bases). The CDR3 covers 18 residues. Trimming pared 3 bases from V and 0 bases from J, leaving 15 bases between. The germline CDR1 and CDR2 sequences are KGHSH and LQKENI. CDR3 nucleotides: TGTGCCAGCTCACCTAGGGACAACTTGCGCTCTGGGGCCAACGTCCTGACTTTC. Translation: CASSPRDNLRSGANVLTF.

The chain recombines TRBV5-5 with TRBJ1-2, with 12 bases matching TRBD1. The CDR3 sequence is 14 residues long. The junction had 3 bases not matched to a gene; V was cut back by 3 bases and J by 6 bases. Germline assignment: CDR1 SGHKS and CDR2 YYEKEE (reference sequence). In nucleotides, the CDR3 is TGTGCCAGCAGCTGGGGACAGGGGGCGCATGGCTACACCTTC. Residues: CASSWGQGAHGYTF.